A single sample is the source of the 11 T cell receptor beta chains below, sequenced in a study of a mutant IDH1 vaccine in newly diagnosed glioma. The method was immunoSEQ multiplex PCR; TCRdb's version includes in-frame clones alone and lacks a portion of them. This table holds about 66,000 clones, about four fifths found once. These receptors have no identified antigens. Time point meaning: week 11, during vaccination. Vaccination used 300 ug of mutant IDH1 20-mer peptide per dose, with topical imiquimod. Source: PBMCs, taken from a glioma patient whose treatment included an IDH1 peptide vaccine. These receptors all stem from a woman between 45 and 60 years old with glioma.

The rearrangement joins TRBV7-9 to TRBJ1-6; D remains unclear. The CDR3 is 14 residues long. CDR1 and CDR2 from the germline V gene are SEHNR and FQNEAQ (reference sequence). Trimming shortened V by 5 bases and J by 8 bases, and 13 bases separated the two germline ends. The CDR3 loop reads CASSERLGHSPLHF. The CDR3 coding sequence is TGTGCCAGCAGCGAAAGACTCGGTCATTCACCCCTCCACTTT.

The J gene is TRBJ1-1, the V gene TRBV18; D may be TRBD1 (5 bases). CDR1 and CDR2 (germline): KGHSH, LQKENI. V lost 3 bases, J lost 7 bases, and 12 bases lay in between. This CDR3 is built from 13 residues. CDR3 bases: TGTGCCAGCTCACCCCGGGGCGACAGTGAAGCTTTCTTT. It yields the protein CASSPRGDSEAFF.

The V and J genes are TRBV30 and TRBJ1-1; no clear D. Trimming left V 4 bases short and J 5 bases short, with 14 bases between. The CDR3 covers 13 residues. Germline V gene data show CDR1 as GTSNPN and CDR2 as SVGIG (reference sequence). Here the CDR3 reads CAWTRNEYTEAFF. The CDR3, as DNA: TGTGCCTGGACCCGTAATGAATATACTGAAGCTTTCTTT. The full variable domain, completed using reference TRBV30 and TRBJ1-1, is SQTIHQWPATLVQPVGSPLSLECTVEGTSNPNLYWYRQAAGRGLQLLFYSVGIGQISSEVPQNLSASRPQDRQFILSSKKLLLSDSGFYLCAWTRNEYTEAFFGQGTRLTVV.

Note on this clone: An end of the junction does not agree with germline; a read error may underlie this. CDR3 sequence reads: CASRRTDTVYF. DNA of the CDR3: TGTGCCAGCAGAAGGACGGACACCGTATATTTT. This sequence joins TRBV2 and TRBJ1-3, with a possible D match to TRBD1 (5 bases). This CDR3 is 11 amino acids long. CDR1 is SNHLY and CDR2 is FYNNEI in the germline V gene.

This rearrangement joins TRBV9 to TRBJ1-2, with unresolved D. The germline gives CDR1 SGDLS, CDR2 YYNGEE. Trimming removed 4 bases at V and 8 bases at J, with 9 bases between. The CDR3 extends over 11 amino acids. The CDR3 sequence: CASSTYSGYTF. The DNA of the CDR3 is TGTGCCAGCAGCACTTACAGCGGCTACACCTTC.

The rearrangement links TRBV20-1 to TRBJ1-1; 7 nucleotides line up with TRBD1. This CDR3 comprises 10 residues. The germline V gene encodes CDR1 DFQATT and CDR2 SNEGSKA (reference sequence). Losses at the gene ends were 3 bases for V and 10 bases for J; bases not matched to a gene: 2. In DNA, the CDR3 is TGCAGTGCTAGTAGGGACAGAGCTTTCTTT. It yields the protein CSASRDRAFF.

The J gene is TRBJ1-2, the V gene TRBV9; D gene ambiguous. Trimming took 4 bases from V and 2 from J, leaving 21 bases between them. The CDR3 loop spans 17 amino acids. Germline values: CDR1 SGDLS, CDR2 YYNGEE. The CDR3 DNA sequence: TGTGCCAGCAGCCTTCATGCGGCAGTCATATTAAACTATGGCTACACCTTC. Protein product: CASSLHAAVILNYGYTF.

The sample holds a few counts of this clone. A much larger clone is a single base away; this may be a read error. Other DNA sequences within the sample encode an identical CDR3. J is TRBJ2-1 and V is TRBV9; no firm D call. The CDR3 runs 11 residues. Trimming stripped 2 bases from V and 5 bases from J, with 2 bases between. Germline CDR1 SGDLS, CDR2 YYNGEE. The CDR3 DNA reads TGTGCCAGCAGCGTCAACAATGAGCAGTTCTTC. This encodes CASSVNNEQFF.

The V gene is TRBV5-1, the J gene TRBJ2-3, with D possibly called TRBD1 or TRBD2 (5 bases each). This CDR3 has 16 residues. Per the germline V gene, CDR1 is SGHRS and CDR2 is YFSETQ. V shed 4 bases and J shed 0 bases, with 15 bases lying between them. The CDR3 is CASSPLRGLSTDTQYF. In nucleotides, the CDR3 is TGCGCCAGCAGCCCCTTGAGGGGTCTAAGCACAGATACGCAGTATTTT. Filled out from reference TRBV5-1 and TRBJ2-3, the complete variable domain reads KAGVTQTPRYLIKTRGQQVTLSCSPISGHRSVSWYQQTPGQGLQFLFEYFSETQRNKGNFPGRFSGRQFSNSRSEMNVSTLELGDSALYLCASSPLRGLSTDTQYFGPGTRLTVL.

For the CDR3, the DNA is TGTGCCAGCAGCTTTGTGGTGACAGGGGGAGACGAGCAGTACTTC. Protein product: CASSFVVTGGDEQYF. The V call is TRBV5-5, the J call TRBJ2-7; 9 bases line up with TRBD1. Germline CDR1 SGHKS, CDR2 YYEKEE (reference sequence). V lost 2 bases, J lost 5 bases, and 8 bases stayed unmatched. The CDR3 has 15 amino acids.

V and J are TRBV5-6 and TRBJ1-2, with D perhaps TRBD1 (6 bases). The V end lost 1 base, the J end lost 1 base, and 11 bases lay between the germline ends. Germline values: CDR1 SGHDT, CDR2 YYEEEE. CDR3 length equals 15 residues. Here the CDR3 reads CASSLRGWNNYGYTF. DNA for the CDR3: TGTGCCAGCAGCTTGAGGGGGTGGAATAACTATGGCTACACCTTC.